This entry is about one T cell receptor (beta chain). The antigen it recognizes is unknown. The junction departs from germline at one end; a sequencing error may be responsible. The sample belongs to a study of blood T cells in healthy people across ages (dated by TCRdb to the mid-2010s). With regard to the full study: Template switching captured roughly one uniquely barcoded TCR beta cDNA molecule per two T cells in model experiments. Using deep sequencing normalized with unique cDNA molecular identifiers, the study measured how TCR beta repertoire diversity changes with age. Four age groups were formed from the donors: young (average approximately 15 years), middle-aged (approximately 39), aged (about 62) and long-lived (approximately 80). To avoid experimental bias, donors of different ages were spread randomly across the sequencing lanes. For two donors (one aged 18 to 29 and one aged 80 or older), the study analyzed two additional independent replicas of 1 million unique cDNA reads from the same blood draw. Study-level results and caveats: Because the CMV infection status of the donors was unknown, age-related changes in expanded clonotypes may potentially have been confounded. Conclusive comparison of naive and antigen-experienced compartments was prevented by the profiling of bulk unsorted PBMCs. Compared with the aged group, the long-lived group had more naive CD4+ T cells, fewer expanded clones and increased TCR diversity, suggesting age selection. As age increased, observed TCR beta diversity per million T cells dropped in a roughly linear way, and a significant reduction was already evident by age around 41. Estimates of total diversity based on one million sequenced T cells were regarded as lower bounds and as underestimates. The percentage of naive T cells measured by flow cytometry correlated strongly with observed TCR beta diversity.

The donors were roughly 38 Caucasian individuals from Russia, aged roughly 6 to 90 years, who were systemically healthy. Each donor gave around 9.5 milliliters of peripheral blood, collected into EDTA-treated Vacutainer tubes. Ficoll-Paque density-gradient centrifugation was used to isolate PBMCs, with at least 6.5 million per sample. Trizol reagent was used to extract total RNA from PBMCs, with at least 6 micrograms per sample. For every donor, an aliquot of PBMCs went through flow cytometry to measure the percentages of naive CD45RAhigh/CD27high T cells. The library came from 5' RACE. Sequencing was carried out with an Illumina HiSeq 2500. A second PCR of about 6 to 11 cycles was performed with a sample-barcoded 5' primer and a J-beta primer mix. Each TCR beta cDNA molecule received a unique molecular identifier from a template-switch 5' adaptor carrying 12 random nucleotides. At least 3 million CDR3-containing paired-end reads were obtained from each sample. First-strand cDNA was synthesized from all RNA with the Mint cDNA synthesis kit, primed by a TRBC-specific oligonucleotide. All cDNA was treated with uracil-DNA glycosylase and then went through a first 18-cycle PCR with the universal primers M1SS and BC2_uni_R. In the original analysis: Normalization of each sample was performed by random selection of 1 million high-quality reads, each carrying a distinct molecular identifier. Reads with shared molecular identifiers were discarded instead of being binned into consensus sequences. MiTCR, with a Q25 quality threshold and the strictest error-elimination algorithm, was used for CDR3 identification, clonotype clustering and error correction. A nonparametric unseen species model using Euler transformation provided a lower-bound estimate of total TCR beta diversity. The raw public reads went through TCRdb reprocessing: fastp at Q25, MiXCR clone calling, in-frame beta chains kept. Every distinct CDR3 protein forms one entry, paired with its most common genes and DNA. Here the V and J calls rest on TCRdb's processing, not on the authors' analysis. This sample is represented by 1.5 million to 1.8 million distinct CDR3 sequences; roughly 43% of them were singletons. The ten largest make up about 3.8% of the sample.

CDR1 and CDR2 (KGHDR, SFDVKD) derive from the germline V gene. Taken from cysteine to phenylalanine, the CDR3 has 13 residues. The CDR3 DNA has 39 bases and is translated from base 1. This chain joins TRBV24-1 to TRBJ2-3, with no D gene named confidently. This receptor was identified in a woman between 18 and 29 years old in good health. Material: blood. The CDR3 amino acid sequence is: CATSGLDTDTQYF. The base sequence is TGTGCCACCAGTGGTTTGGACACAGATACGCAGTATTTT.